The 30 T cell receptor beta chains listed next were all sequenced from one sample in a study of technical replicates of blood from a few donors. The method was immunoSEQ multiplex PCR; TCRdb's version includes in-frame clones alone and lacks a portion of them. Of 76,000 or so clones listed, 91% are singletons. Source material: T cells isolated from PBMCs. These receptors all come from a human donor in good health.

The chain is built from TRBV19 and TRBJ2-7; 14 bases are shared with TRBD2. CDR1 is LNHDA, CDR2 SQIVND, per germline (reference sequence). The CDR3 is 17 amino acids. With 5 bases clipped from V and 0 bases from J, the junction kept 6 bases outside the gene matches. CDR3 coding DNA: TGTGCCAGTAGTCCTAGGACTAGCGGGAGGTACTCCTACGAGCAGTACTTC. Translation gives CASSPRTSGRYSYEQYF. Supplemented by reference TRBV19 and TRBJ2-7, the full variable domain reads DGGITQSPKYLFRKEGQNVTLSCEQNLNHDAMYWYRQDPGQGLRLIYYSQIVNDFQKGDIAEGYSVSREKKESFPLTVTSAQKNPTAFYLCASSPRTSGRYSYEQYFGPGTRLTVT.

The chain uses TRBV27 and TRBJ1-1; maybe TRBD1 (5 bases). Germline values: CDR1 MNHEY, CDR2 SMNVEV (reference sequence). This CDR3 contains 13 residues. The V end lost 5 bases, the J end lost 4 bases, and 11 bases lay between the germline ends. The CDR3 is CASSRQWATEAFF. The CDR3 DNA sequence: TGTGCCAGCAGTAGACAGTGGGCCACTGAAGCTTTCTTT.

The genes are TRBV7-2 and TRBJ1-4; 7 nucleotides align to TRBD1. CDR3 length equals 15 residues. The ends lost 8 bases at V and 4 bases at J; junction bases unmatched: 10. Germline CDR1 reads SGHTA; CDR2 reads FQGNSA. The CDR3 region is CASSLRDSFNEKLFF. CDR3 in DNA: TGTGCCAGCTCCCTAAGGGACAGCTTTAATGAAAAACTGTTTTTT.

The rearrangement links TRBV6-5 to TRBJ1-5; D is possibly TRBD1 (6 bases). The CDR3 spans 14 residues. The V gene lost 4 bases and the J gene lost 7 bases, with 14 bases spanning the gap. Per the germline V gene, CDR1 is MNHEY and CDR2 is SVGAGI. CDR3 sequence: CASSSIRGGQPQHF. In DNA, the CDR3 is TGTGCCAGCAGTTCCATCAGGGGAGGGCAGCCCCAGCATTTT.

This rearrangement joins TRBV28 to TRBJ1-5, with D perhaps TRBD1 (6 bases). The germline V gene encodes CDR1 MDHEN and CDR2 SYDVKM. This CDR3 has 17 amino acids. V gave up 5 bases and J gave up 0 bases, with 17 bases separating them. CDR3 in amino acids: CASSLPQGSVSNQPQHF. The CDR3 nucleotides are TGTGCCAGCAGTCTCCCGCAGGGGTCGGTTAGCAATCAGCCCCAGCATTTT.

In its sample, this clone was seen once. The chain uses TRBV29-1 and TRBJ2-7; 7 bases are shared with TRBD2. V trimming: 5 bases; J trimming: 0 bases; junction bases outside the gene matches: 4. The CDR3 is 13 amino acids. CDR1 is SQVTM, CDR2 ANQGSEA, per germline. The CDR3, as DNA: TGCAGCGTTCTTCTAGCGGTCTCCTACGAGCAGTACTTC. Protein product: CSVLLAVSYEQYF.

In its sample, this clone was seen a few times. The chain uses TRBV27 and TRBJ1-1, with 7 bases that match TRBD1. V shed 2 bases, J shed 4 bases, and the junction held 1 base outside the gene matches. The CDR3 runs to 13 residues. The V gene's germline CDR1 is MNHEY and CDR2 SMNVEV (reference sequence). DNA for the CDR3: TGTGCCAGCAGTTTAGCAGGGGGCACTGAAGCTTTCTTT. This translates into CASSLAGGTEAFF.

This clone was picked up one time. The genes are TRBV28 and TRBJ1-5, with 8 bases aligning to TRBD1. CDR3 length: 14 amino acids. V gave up 6 bases and J gave up 11 bases; unmatched junction bases: 12. Germline V gene data show CDR1 as MDHEN and CDR2 as SYDVKM. The DNA for the CDR3 is TGTGCCAGCAGACCCGACAGGGGACGATCGGCCCAGCATTTT. It yields the protein CASRPDRGRSAQHF.

In its sample, this clone was seen once. This chain links TRBV19 with TRBJ2-7; TRBD1 matches at 11 bases. V gave up 2 bases and J gave up 5 bases; unmatched junction bases: 5. Germline V lookup: CDR1 LNHDA, CDR2 SQIVND (reference sequence). The CDR3 runs to 15 residues. CDR3 region: CASSITGTGGNEQYF. CDR3 DNA: TGTGCCAGTAGTATAACCGGGACAGGGGGAAACGAGCAGTACTTC. The full variable domain, with the rest looked up from reference TRBV19 and TRBJ2-7, is DGGITQSPKYLFRKEGQNVTLSCEQNLNHDAMYWYRQDPGQGLRLIYYSQIVNDFQKGDIAEGYSVSREKKESFPLTVTSAQKNPTAFYLCASSITGTGGNEQYFGPGTRLTVT.

The chain couples TRBV5-4 to TRBJ1-3, with TRBD1 identical over 8 bases. CDR3 length equals 14 residues. Trimming at V came to 4 bases and at J to 1 base, leaving 1 base not matched to a gene. The germline V gene has CDR1 SGHNT and CDR2 YYREEE (reference sequence). The CDR3 loop reads CASSRQGSGNTIYF. CDR3 nucleotides: TGTGCCAGCAGCCGACAGGGGTCTGGAAACACCATATATTTT.

The chain combines TRBV5-4 with TRBJ2-3; the D gene is possibly TRBD2 (5 bases). The CDR3 is 13 residues long. Trimming cost V 0 bases and J 6 bases, with 8 bases left between them. The germline V gene has CDR1 SGHNT and CDR2 YYREEE (reference sequence). In nucleotides, the CDR3 is TGTGCCAGCAGCTTGGGTTCGGGGGATACGCAGTATTTT. Amino acids: CASSLGSGDTQYF. Together with reference TRBV5-4 and TRBJ2-3, the CDR3 gives the full variable domain: ETGVTQSPTHLIKTRGQQVTLRCSSQSGHNTVSWYQQALGQGPQFIFQYYREEENGRGNFPPRFSGLQFPNYSSELNVNALELDDSALYLCASSLGSGDTQYFGPGTRLTVL.

The V call is TRBV7-3, the J call TRBJ2-2, with D perhaps TRBD1 (6 bases). Germline V gives CDR1 SGHTA, CDR2 FQGTGA. This CDR3 region has 14 residues. V lost 5 bases, J lost 5 bases, and 12 bases lay in between. The DNA for the CDR3 is TGTGCCAGCAGCCCGAGGACAGATACCGGGGAGCTGTTTTTT. Translated, it gives CASSPRTDTGELFF.

V is TRBV6-5 and J is TRBJ1-4, with D possibly matching TRBD1 (6 bases). This CDR3 has 15 residues. Trimming removed 7 bases at V and 6 bases at J, with 18 bases between. Germline V gene sequence: CDR1 MNHEY, CDR2 SVGAGI. In DNA form, the CDR3 reads TGTGCCAGCACTGCCGAGAGGGGGGGGTATGAAAAACTGTTTTTT. Amino acid sequence: CASTAERGGYEKLFF.

In its sample, this clone was seen once. The chain uses TRBV4-1 and TRBJ1-3; D unresolved. The CDR3 spans 21 residues. Germline V gives CDR1 MGHRA, CDR2 YSYEKL. Deletions cut 2 bases from V and 2 bases from J, with 28 bases between. The CDR3 spells CASSQRATPAELWRAGNTIYF. Written as DNA, the CDR3 is TGCGCCAGCAGCCAAAGAGCGACACCCGCCGAACTCTGGCGGGCTGGAAACACCATATATTTT.

The genes are TRBV5-1 and TRBJ1-6; TRBD1 aligns across 12 bases. Germline V gene sequence: CDR1 SGHRS, CDR2 YFSETQ. The CDR3 totals 17 residues. Unmatched junction bases numbered 10, after V lost 4 bases and J lost 8 bases. This CDR3 reads CASSAGPGQGAHSPLHF. The CDR3 nucleotides are TGCGCCAGCAGCGCGGGACCGGGACAGGGGGCGCATTCACCCCTCCACTTT.

The J gene is TRBJ2-2, the V gene TRBV12-2; TRBD1 is taken as the D call from the table, unchecked against the DNA. TRBV12-2 counts as a pseudogene. The CDR3 loop spans 20 amino acids. The DNA of the CDR3 is TGTGCAAGTCGCTTAGCGACGTTAGGGGGACAGTTCCCACGCACCGGGGAGCTGTTTTTT. This encodes CASRLATLGGQFPRTGELFF.

This chain joins TRBV9 and TRBJ1-5; D possibly corresponds to TRBD1 (6 bases). From germline, CDR1 is SGDLS and CDR2 YYNGEE. The CDR3 consists of 20 residues. The V end lost 3 bases, the J end lost 7 bases, and 32 bases lay between the germline ends. The CDR3 DNA is TGTGCCAGCAGCGGAACTTCGGGGGGCGTGTGGGTGAAATCGAGGCAGCCCCAGCATTTT. The encoded protein is CASSGTSGGVWVKSRQPQHF.

The chain has TRBV13 and TRBJ1-2; 10 bases line up with TRBD1. CDR1 is PRHDT, CDR2 FYEKMQ, per germline (reference sequence). The CDR3 consists of 17 residues. The V and J ends lost 4 bases and 8 bases, in that order; junction bases with no gene match: 16. Written as DNA, the CDR3 is TGTGCCAGCAGCTCCTTTTCCTTGACAGGGGGCGGAAGGGGCTACACCTTC. Amino acid sequence: CASSSFSLTGGGRGYTF.

The V gene is TRBV30, the J gene TRBJ2-1; 13 nucleotides align to TRBD2. Unmatched junction bases numbered 9, after V lost 6 bases and J lost 10 bases. The CDR3 consists of 14 residues. Germline CDR1 and CDR2: GTSNPN and SVGIG (reference sequence). The CDR3 coding sequence is TGTGCCTGTCTACTAGCGGGGGGGCGACAGGAGCAGTTCTTC. It is translated as CACLLAGGRQEQFF.

This clone was detected a few times. The V and J genes are TRBV5-1 and TRBJ2-2; 9 bases agree with TRBD1. The CDR3 spans 15 residues. The germline CDR1 and CDR2 sequences are SGHRS and YFSETQ. Trimming removed 9 bases from V and 5 bases from J; junction bases left unmatched: 11. The CDR3 DNA reads as TGCGCCACCTACTCGGGACAGGGAAGGACCGGGGAGCTGTTTTTT. Translation: CATYSGQGRTGELFF.

V usage is TRBV12-5 and J usage is TRBJ2-1; 11 nucleotides line up with TRBD2. The V gene end was trimmed by 6 bases and the J gene end by 7 bases; junction bases not matched to a gene: 8. Germline CDR1 LGHNT, CDR2 FRNRAP. The CDR3 contains 15 residues. The CDR3 sequence: CASGSSGRIANEQFF. DNA for the CDR3: TGTGCTAGTGGATCTAGCGGGAGGATAGCGAATGAGCAGTTCTTC.

This sequence joins TRBV27 and TRBJ1-2; D might be TRBD1 (6 bases). The CDR3 totals 12 residues. Germline V CDR1 and CDR2: MNHEY, SMNVEV (reference sequence). The V gene lost 5 bases and the J gene lost 11 bases, with 15 bases spanning the gap. CDR3 sequence: CASSANRVVYTF. CDR3 nucleotides: TGTGCCAGCAGTGCGAACAGGGTTGTATACACCTTC.

The chain joins TRBV9 to TRBJ1-6; D gene uncertain. The CDR3 is made up of 14 amino acids. V lost 0 bases to trimming and J lost 8 bases, with 9 bases between them. Germline V CDR1 and CDR2: SGDLS, YYNGEE. The CDR3 is CASSVGSVYSPLHF. The CDR3 bases are TGTGCCAGCAGCGTAGGTTCCGTATATTCACCCCTCCACTTT.

The chain combines TRBV19 with TRBJ1-5; D remains unclear. This CDR3 has 13 amino acids. Trimming stripped 3 bases from V and 4 bases from J, with 7 bases between. The V gene's germline CDR1 is LNHDA and CDR2 SQIVND (reference sequence). The CDR3: CASSIGWNQPQHF. CDR3 coding DNA: TGTGCCAGTAGTATCGGGTGGAATCAGCCCCAGCATTTT.

The V call is TRBV30, the J call TRBJ2-5, with a possible D match to TRBD2 (6 bases). Germline V gene lookup returns CDR1 GTSNPN and CDR2 SVGIG (reference sequence). This CDR3 contains 12 residues. The V end was cut by 0 bases, the J end by 9 bases, with 11 bases between. This CDR3 is CAWSVGGVPQYF. CDR3 DNA sequence: TGTGCCTGGAGTGTGGGAGGTGTACCCCAGTACTTC.

This chain links TRBV7-9 with TRBJ2-6; 8 bases align to TRBD1. The CDR3 length is 18 residues. The germline CDR1 and CDR2 sequences are SEHNR and FQNEAQ (reference sequence). V gave up 0 bases and J gave up 4 bases; unmatched junction bases: 8. CDR3: CASSLAGQGAEGANVLTF. CDR3 in DNA: TGTGCCAGCAGCTTAGCTGGGCAGGGGGCAGAAGGGGCCAACGTCCTGACTTTC.

This chain uses TRBV5-1 with TRBJ2-7; TRBD1 agrees at 9 bases. This CDR3 is 16 amino acids long. The V segment lost 0 bases and the J segment 2 bases; nucleotides outside the gene matches: 6. Germline V CDR1 and CDR2: SGHRS, YFSETQ. The DNA for the CDR3 is TGCGCCAGCAGCTTGGCGGGCGGGACAGGGCCCTACGAGCAGTACTTC. It codes for CASSLAGGTGPYEQYF.

The rearrangement links TRBV9 to TRBJ2-1, with 8 bases identical to TRBD2. The ends lost 0 bases at V and 7 bases at J; junction bases unmatched: 9. The length of the CDR3 is 16 residues. The germline CDR1 and CDR2 sequences are SGDLS and YYNGEE. The CDR3, as DNA: TGTGCCAGCAGCGTAGGCGTTAGCGGGATCTTTAATGAGCAGTTCTTC. Amino acids: CASSVGVSGIFNEQFF.

The chain carries TRBV2 and TRBJ1-1; D is perhaps TRBD1 (5 bases). Germline V gene lookup returns CDR1 SNHLY and CDR2 FYNNEI. V was cut by 4 bases and J by 7 bases, with 10 bases left in between. The CDR3 has 12 residues. The CDR3 DNA reads as TGTGCCAGCAGTGGCACAGGCGGTGAAGCTTTCTTT. Amino acid sequence: CASSGTGGEAFF.

The chain carries TRBV27 and TRBJ2-1; 10 bases align to TRBD1. Germline V gene sequence: CDR1 MNHEY, CDR2 SMNVEV (reference sequence). V lost 4 bases to trimming and J lost 5 bases; unmatched junction nucleotides: 11. This CDR3 is built from 17 residues. This CDR3 is CASSSPRDRGTHNEQFF. CDR3 in DNA: TGTGCCAGCAGTTCCCCAAGGGACAGGGGAACCCACAATGAGCAGTTCTTC.